This is a list of T cell receptor beta chains from one sample in a study of blood T cell repertoires in COVID-19. Clones were read by immunoSEQ multiplex PCR, and TCRdb kept only the in-frame ones, dropping some. The data contain 120,000 to 150,000 clones, about 87% of them singletons. Sequences were obtained from peripheral blood. The receptors were sampled from a woman aged 45 to 65 with active or convalescent COVID-19. Both conserved end residues are part of each CDR3. A D gene is named only where the DNA matches it firmly. Clone size is given for some rows only: seen once, a few or many times, or a class if the clone is expanded.

>TRBV28|-|TRBJ2-1|-
TGTGCCAGCAGACGGTACAATGAGCAGTTCTTC
CASRRYNEQFF
>TRBV30|-|TRBJ2-5|few
TGTGCCTGGAGCGGGTTTATGGGAGGAGAGACCCAGTACTTC
CAWSGFMGGETQYF
>TRBV30|-|TRBJ1-1|-
TGTGCCTGGAGTGCAGGTAGCACTGAAGCTTTCTTT
CAWSAGSTEAFF
>TRBV11-2|-|TRBJ1-3|-
TGTGCCAGCAGCCGCACAGGAAACACCATATATTTT
CASSRTGNTIYF
>TRBV4-2|-|TRBJ1-6|-
TGTGCCAGCAGCCAAGTCAGGAAGATGAACGCGAACTCCTATAATTCACCCCTCCACTTT
CASSQVRKMNANSYNSPLHF
>TRBV7-2|-|TRBJ2-7|-
TGTGCCAGCAGCTTAGTTCCCCGGTACGAGCAGTACTTC
CASSLVPRYEQYF
>TRBV7-8|TRBD1|TRBJ2-3|-
TGTGCCAGCAGCTCCCCGGGACAGGGGGCAGATACGCAGTATTTT
CASSSPGQGADTQYF
>TRBV18|-|TRBJ1-2|few
TGTGCCAGCTCTGACAATAACTATGGCTACACCTTC
CASSDNNYGYTF
>TRBV4-3|TRBD2|TRBJ2-5|-
TGCGCCAGCAGCCGGGCGGGGGAAGAGACCCAGTACTTC
CASSRAGEETQYF
>TRBV28|-|TRBJ1-5|-
TGTGCCAGCAGTTTACGCAGGGGCAGTCAGCCCCAGCATTTT
CASSLRRGSQPQHF
>TRBV7-3|-|TRBJ2-1|-
TGTGCCAGCAGCTCCCGGGAATTCAATGAGCAGTTCTTC
CASSSREFNEQFF
>TRBV5-1|-|TRBJ2-7|-
TGCGCCAGCAGCTTGGTGCCAGGGTCCTACGAGCAGTACTTC
CASSLVPGSYEQYF
>TRBV15|-|TRBJ1-6|-
TGTGCCACCAGCAACCAGGTGTCCAGCTCCTATAATTCACCCCTCCACTTT
CATSNQVSSSYNSPLHF
>TRBV6-1|-|TRBJ2-3|-
TGTGCCAGCAGTGAATCAATTACTAGCACAGATACGCAGTATTTT
CASSESITSTDTQYF
>TRBV19|TRBD1|TRBJ1-2|-
TGTGCCAGTAGTACCGGACAGGGGAGTACATATGGCTACACCTTC
CASSTGQGSTYGYTF
>TRBV28|-|TRBJ1-6|-
TGTGCCAGCACTTTCTCGAGCGAAAATTCACCCCTCCACTTT
CASTFSSENSPLHF
>TRBV5-1|-|TRBJ2-1|-
TGCGCCAGCAGCTTGGCCGCGTACGGCGGGTACAATGAGCAGTTCTTC
CASSLAAYGGYNEQFF
>TRBV6-6|TRBD2|TRBJ2-5|-
TGTGCCAGCAGTTACAGCGGGGGATCCCAAGAGACCCAGTACTTC
CASSYSGGSQETQYF
>TRBV11-2|-|TRBJ1-2|-
TGTGCCAGCAGTGCAGGGCTCAGCTATGGCTACACCTTC
CASSAGLSYGYTF
>TRBV19|TRBD2|TRBJ2-2|-
TGTGCCAGTAGTATCACGGGCGGGGGGAACACCGGGGAGCTGTTTTTT
CASSITGGGNTGELFF
>TRBV7-2|TRBD2|TRBJ2-7|-
TGTGCCAGCAGCTTAGAATGGCAAGGGCTAGCGGGAGCGGCCGAGCAGTACTTC
CASSLEWQGLAGAAEQYF
>TRBV6-5|TRBD1|TRBJ2-7|-
TGTGCCAGCAGGTCCAACCCGGGACAGGACTACGAGCAGTACTTC
CASRSNPGQDYEQYF
>TRBV3-1/TRBV3-2|-|TRBJ2-2|-
TGTGCCAGCAGCCAAGATTACAGGCAGTTAGGCGGGGAGCTGTTTTTT
CASSQDYRQLGGELFF
>TRBV7-2|-|TRBJ1-1|few
TGTGCCAGCAGCTTATGGGCTTCTGAAGCTTTCTTT
CASSLWASEAFF
>TRBV6-2/TRBV6-3|-|TRBJ1-5|-
TGTGCCAGCAGTCAAATACAGGAGTATAGCAATCAGCCCCAGCATTTT
CASSQIQEYSNQPQHF
>TRBV27|TRBD1|TRBJ2-2|once
TGTGCCAGCAGTTCTCCGGGACAGGGTCTCAACACCGGGGAGCTGTTTTTT
CASSSPGQGLNTGELFF
>TRBV20-1|-|TRBJ1-5|-
TGCAGTGCTAGTTCCAGGGGTCAGCCCCAGCATTTT
CSASSRGQPQHF